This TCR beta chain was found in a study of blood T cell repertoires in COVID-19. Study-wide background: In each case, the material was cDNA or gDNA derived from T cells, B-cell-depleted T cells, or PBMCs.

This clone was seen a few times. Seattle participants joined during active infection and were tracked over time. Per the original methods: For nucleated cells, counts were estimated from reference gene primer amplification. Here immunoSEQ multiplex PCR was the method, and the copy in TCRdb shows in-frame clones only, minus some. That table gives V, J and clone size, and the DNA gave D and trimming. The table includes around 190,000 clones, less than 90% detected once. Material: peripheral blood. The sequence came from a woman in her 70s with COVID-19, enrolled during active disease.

The CDR3 here is CASSGALVGQGAYNEQFF. The CDR3 DNA reads TGCGCCAGCAGCGGAGCCCTGGTAGGACAGGGAGCCTACAATGAGCAGTTCTTC. This chain joins TRBV5-1 and TRBJ2-1, with 8 bases that match TRBD1. Per germline, CDR1 SGHRS and CDR2 YFSETQ. CDR3 size: 18 residues. V dropped 4 bases and J dropped 2; count of bases not matched to a gene: 14.